This T cell receptor (beta chain) came from a study of blood T cell repertoires in COVID-19 (dated by TCRdb to 2018 to 2020). As for the study more broadly: The collaborator samples originated in the United States, Italy and Spain and spanned the acute and convalescent phases of COVID-19. The samples were drawn from the first 160 participants of the ongoing ImmuneRACE study and from 1,254 subjects provided by 6 global collaborators. A freely available public database, intended as a resource for researchers studying the immune response to SARS-CoV-2, is where the repertoires were released. The material from the prospective study consisted of cDNA or gDNA derived from T cells, B-cell-depleted T cells, or PBMCs. Deeply sampled blood TCRbeta repertoires from subjects exposed to, actively infected with, or recovered from COVID-19 were included in the dataset. Where available, HLA class I and class II types were taken from metadata supplied by the sample provider and were not determined by assay-based typing. The sample metadata nearly always contained a de-identified subject ID, COVID-19 status, age in years and sex. General findings and caveats noted by the study authors: The quantity of clinical and demographic metadata differed by source and by participant and was supplied without curation.

For this clone: Its specific antigen is unknown. No per-base quality is available; no much larger clone lies one base away.

TCRbeta CDR3 regions were amplified from genomic DNA using the immunoSEQ Assay, a bias-controlled multiplex PCR. For the original study's pipeline: The number of nucleated cells in each sample was estimated by amplification of reference gene primers within the assay. To quantify the absolute abundance of each unique TCRbeta CDR3 rearrangement, sequence reads were collapsed and filtered. Productive Simpson clonality was computed per sample as the square root of Simpson's diversity index over productive rearrangements. Drawn from immuneACCESS, this table holds only the in-frame rearrangements with V and J called that TCRdb kept. Clones are partly lost; checked studies trace under half to an unresolved V gene and leave the rest unexplained. The DNA was the basis for D and trimming; V, J and clone size are from that table. The sample yields roughly 280,000 clones; over 85% were counted once. 1.9% of the sample rests with the top ten.

Its CDR3 holds 15 amino acids, cysteine through phenylalanine. The entry retains the CDR3 DNA only, 45 bases that are in frame from base 1. Trimming costs V 5 bases and J 0 bases, and their ends lie 8 bases apart. From the germline V gene, CDR1 is MNHEY and CDR2 is SVGAGI. In the prospective study, participants were roughly 18 to 89 years old, resided in 20 to 30 geographic areas of the United States, and were enrolled through a virtual design. Cohort assignment in the prospective study relied on participant-reported clinical history from a screening survey and a study questionnaire. Recovered participants in ImmuneRACE Cohort 3 were defined as having two consecutive negative NP/OP PCR tests, clearance from a healthcare professional, or resolution of symptoms. Mobile phlebotomists in the prospective study collected whole blood, serum and a nasopharyngeal or oropharyngeal swab from every participant. Over an approximately 2-month period, participants in the prospective study had the option of providing additional blood draws and questionnaires. Before DNA extraction, blood samples from the prospective study were shipped at room temperature or frozen.

The chain links TRBV6-5 with TRBJ1-6, with no confident D gene call. Sequencing was done on a sample of PBMCs or T cells enriched from blood (not recorded which). This clonotype originated in a woman aged 55-70 years who had recovered from COVID-19. The CDR3 region reads CASSQIDSYNSPLHF. The nucleotide sequence is given as TGTGCCAGCAGTCAAATAGACTCCTATAATTCACCCCTCCACTTT.